Below are 23 T cell receptor beta chains sequenced from a single sample in a study of blood T cell repertoires in COVID-19. Profiling relied on immunoSEQ multiplex PCR, and the TCRdb table lists in-frame clones only, not all of them. The profile shows about 130,000 clones, just under 85% of them singletons. Sequencing input: peripheral blood. All receptors derive from a woman aged 80 or over with acute or convalescent COVID-19.

The rearrangement joins TRBV18 to TRBJ1-4; 8 bases map to TRBD1. In germline, CDR1 is KGHSH, CDR2 LQKENI. CDR3 length: 14 residues. J lost 8 bases, V lost 5 bases, and 7 bases had no gene match. The CDR3 bases are TGTGCCAGCTCAAGAGGACAGGGTGGGGAAAAACTGTTTTTT. It encodes CASSRGQGGEKLFF.

This chain joins TRBV3-1 (or the pseudogene TRBV3-2) and TRBJ1-1; D is unclear. The length of the CDR3 is 12 residues. V lost 4 bases to trimming and J lost 11 bases, with 14 bases between them. Germline values: CDR1 LGHDT, CDR2 YNNKEL (reference sequence). The CDR3 reads CASSRGPDGAFF. The CDR3 coding sequence is TGTGCCAGCAGCCGCGGGCCTGACGGGGCTTTCTTT.

This chain links TRBV5-1 with TRBJ1-1, with 7 positions matching TRBD1. CDR3 length: 14 amino acids. J gave up 0 bases and V 4 bases, and 3 bases lay outside the gene matches. The germline V gene has CDR1 SGHRS and CDR2 YFSETQ. CDR3 sequence (DNA): TGCGCCAGCAGCGAGGGACAGATGAACACTGAAGCTTTCTTT. Encoded protein: CASSEGQMNTEAFF.

The chain carries TRBV5-4 and TRBJ2-3; possible D gene TRBD2, 7 bases. This CDR3 is 19 amino acids long. Trimming took 2 bases from V and 1 from J, leaving 23 bases between them. Germline assignment: CDR1 SGHNT and CDR2 YYREEE (reference sequence). The CDR3 coding sequence is TGTGCCAGCAGCTTCCCATTAGGGGCGGGGGCAGGGGGCACAGATACGCAGTATTTT. Its protein is CASSFPLGAGAGGTDTQYF.

The chain carries TRBV10-3 and TRBJ1-2; TRBD1 matches at 7 bases. The germline gives CDR1 ENHRY, CDR2 SYGVKD. The CDR3 runs to 11 residues. V trimming: 8 bases; J trimming: 8 bases; junction bases outside the gene matches: 5. The CDR3 nucleotides are TGTGCCATCCGACAGGGCTTAGGCTACACCTTC. Translated, it gives CAIRQGLGYTF.

This chain links TRBV5-1 with TRBJ1-4; D is uncertain. Germline-derived CDR1 and CDR2 are SGHRS and YFSETQ. The CDR3 is 15 amino acids. Trimming left V 0 bases short and J 7 bases short, with 13 bases between. The CDR3 sequence is CASSLGTQGGEKLFF. The CDR3 DNA sequence: TGCGCCAGCAGCTTGGGGACTCAAGGAGGTGAAAAACTGTTTTTT.

This clone was detected a few times. The CDR3 region has the DNA TGTGCCAGCAGGGGCAGGGACAGGGGTGGTTCACCCCTCCACTTT. Translation: CASRGRDRGGSPLHF. This rearrangement joins TRBV2 to TRBJ1-6; 10 bases map to TRBD1. Trimming cost V 6 bases and J 9 bases; bases outside gene matches: 8. The CDR3 runs 15 residues. Germline V gene data show CDR1 as SNHLY and CDR2 as FYNNEI. Together with reference TRBV2 and TRBJ1-6, the CDR3 gives the full variable domain: EPEVTQTPSHQVTQMGQEVILRCVPISNHLYFYWYRQILGQKVEFLVSFYNNEISEKSEIFDDQFSVERPDGSNFTLKIRSTKLEDSAMYFCASRGRDRGGSPLHFGNGTRLTVT.

The chain couples TRBV3-1 (or the pseudogene TRBV3-2) to TRBJ1-3; 7 bases align to TRBD1. V lost 2 bases and J lost 10; bases outside the gene matches: 5. CDR3 length: 13 amino acids. The V gene's germline CDR1 is LGHDT and CDR2 YNNKEL (reference sequence). CDR3 sequence (DNA): TGTGCCAGCAGCCAACAGGGGGACGGGACCATATATTTT. Its translation is CASSQQGDGTIYF.

This chain uses TRBV19 with TRBJ1-1, with D perhaps TRBD1 (5 bases). Trimming shortened V by 5 bases and J by 5 bases, and 12 bases separated the two germline ends. The V gene's germline CDR1 is LNHDA and CDR2 SQIVND (reference sequence). The CDR3 contains 13 residues. CDR3 region: CASSPSRATEAFF. CDR3 in DNA: TGTGCCAGTAGTCCCAGCAGGGCTACTGAAGCTTTCTTT.

In DNA form, the CDR3 reads TGTGCCAGCAGCTCCCGGTCCGCTACGCAGTATTTT. Its protein product is CASSSRSATQYF. This rearrangement joins TRBV7-8 to TRBJ2-3; D gene ambiguous. The germline V gene encodes CDR1 SGHVS and CDR2 FQNEAQ. Trimming pared 4 bases from V and 8 bases from J, leaving 10 bases between. The CDR3 is made up of 12 amino acids. The full variable domain, in which reference TRBV7-8 and TRBJ2-3 provide the parts outside the CDR3, is GAGVSQSPRYKVAKRGQDVALRCDPISGHVSLFWYQQALGQGPEFLTYFQNEAQLDKSGLPSDRFFAERPEGSVSTLKIQRTQQEDSAVYLCASSSRSATQYFGPGTRLTVL.

This chain connects TRBV7-7 to TRBJ2-2; a weak D match, TRBD1 (5 bases). Trimming pared 5 bases from V and 1 base from J, leaving 17 bases between. The CDR3 sequence is 17 residues long. CDR1 is SSHAT and CDR2 is FNYEAQ in the germline V gene (reference sequence). The CDR3 spells CASSPIATGLNTGELFF. The CDR3 DNA reads as TGTGCCAGCAGCCCTATAGCCACAGGATTGAACACCGGGGAGCTGTTTTTT.

The rearrangement joins TRBV9 to TRBJ2-5; tentative D call: TRBD1 (6 bases). The CDR3 runs to 14 residues. Germline CDR1 reads SGDLS; CDR2 reads YYNGEE. Trimming took 0 bases from V and 2 from J, leaving 8 bases between them. The CDR3 sequence is CASSVDRDQETQYF. The CDR3 DNA reads as TGTGCCAGCAGCGTAGACAGGGATCAAGAGACCCAGTACTTC.

V and J are TRBV5-4 and TRBJ2-2; 14 nucleotides line up with TRBD2. The CDR3 is made up of 17 amino acids. CDR1 and CDR2 from the germline V gene are SGHNT and YYREEE (reference sequence). The V and J ends lost 3 bases and 4 bases, in that order; junction bases with no gene match: 5. CDR3 DNA: TGTGCCAGCAGCTCCGGGACTAGCGGGGGAATCACCGGGGAGCTGTTTTTT. This translates into CASSSGTSGGITGELFF. Full variable domain (missing parts from reference TRBV5-4 and TRBJ2-2): ETGVTQSPTHLIKTRGQQVTLRCSSQSGHNTVSWYQQALGQGPQFIFQYYREEENGRGNFPPRFSGLQFPNYSSELNVNALELDDSALYLCASSSGTSGGITGELFFGEGSRLTVL.

The chain recombines TRBV5-4 with TRBJ2-6, with 9 bases that match TRBD2. V shed 4 bases, J shed 3 bases, and the junction held 5 bases outside the gene matches. Germline CDR1 and CDR2: SGHNT and YYREEE (reference sequence). This CDR3 has 16 amino acids. The CDR3 bases are TGTGCCAGCAGCGTGCTAGCGGGAAGTGGGGCCAACGTCCTGACTTTC. It specifies CASSVLAGSGANVLTF.

This sequence joins TRBV6-1 and TRBJ1-5; 8 nucleotides align to TRBD1. Germline CDR1 and CDR2: MNHNS and SASEGT. Trimming took 2 bases from V and 6 from J; bases not matched to a gene: 6. This CDR3 has 15 residues. CDR3: CASSESGGPVQPQHF. CDR3 nucleotides: TGTGCCAGCAGTGAATCAGGGGGCCCCGTTCAGCCCCAGCATTTT.

This clone occurred once. V and J are TRBV9 and TRBJ1-4; the match to TRBD1 covers 11 bases. CDR3 length equals 17 residues. V dropped 4 bases and J dropped 1; count of bases not matched to a gene: 6. Germline values: CDR1 SGDLS, CDR2 YYNGEE. CDR3 coding DNA: TGTGCCAGCAGCCGGGGACAGGGGGTTGGAACTAATGAAAAACTGTTTTTT. This encodes CASSRGQGVGTNEKLFF.

This CDR3 reads CASSYRTGPGNQPQHF. In DNA, the CDR3 is TGTGCCAGCAGTTACCGGACAGGGCCGGGCAATCAGCCCCAGCATTTT. The genes are TRBV6-2 or TRBV6-3 and TRBJ1-5; 8 bases are a match to TRBD1. Trimming removed 2 bases from V and 2 bases from J; junction bases left unmatched: 5. Germline loops: CDR1 MNHEY, CDR2 SVGEGT. The length of the CDR3 is 16 residues.

The chain links TRBV4-3 to TRBJ1-1; D not certain. The germline CDR1 and CDR2 sequences are LGHNA and YSLEER. The CDR3 extends over 15 amino acids. The V end lost 4 bases, the J end lost 0 bases, and 12 bases lay between the germline ends. CDR3 coding DNA: TGCGCCAGCAGCCGAGGTGGAGGGTTGAACACTGAAGCTTTCTTT. Its translation is CASSRGGGLNTEAFF.

This chain uses TRBV5-5 with TRBJ2-7, with TRBD1 matching over 7 bases. V lost 5 bases, J lost 0 bases, and 11 bases stayed unmatched. Germline V gives CDR1 SGHKS, CDR2 YYEKEE (reference sequence). The CDR3 is 16 amino acids. This chain's CDR3 is CASSTTGTVISYEQYF. The DNA of the CDR3 is TGTGCCAGCAGTACCACAGGGACAGTTATCTCCTACGAGCAGTACTTC.

The CDR3 sequence: CASSQGQLGGGETQYF. As DNA, the CDR3 is TGTGCCAGCAGCCAGGGACAGTTAGGGGGTGGAGAGACCCAGTACTTC. The V and J genes are TRBV7-2 and TRBJ2-5; 7 bases match TRBD1. Germline lookup yields CDR1 SGHTA and CDR2 FQGNSA. The V and J ends lost 5 bases and 4 bases, in that order; junction bases with no gene match: 13. This CDR3 is 16 amino acids long.

The J gene is TRBJ2-7, the V gene TRBV4-2; D not certain. Looked up from germline, CDR1 is LGHNA and CDR2 is YNFKEQ. V shed 4 bases and J shed 2 bases, with 18 bases lying between them. This CDR3 is 16 amino acids long. CDR3 bases: TGTGCCAGCAGCCCTCTACAGACCACCATGGCCTACGAGCAGTACTTC. Translating gives CASSPLQTTMAYEQYF.

The chain combines TRBV11-2 with TRBJ2-1; the match to TRBD2 covers 11 bases. Germline-derived CDR1 and CDR2 are SGHAT and FQNNGV. Trimming took 2 bases from V and 8 from J; bases not matched to a gene: 8. This CDR3 is 16 amino acids long. The CDR3 reads CASSLSQLAGVDEQFF. The CDR3 coding sequence is TGTGCCAGCAGCTTAAGTCAACTAGCGGGGGTAGATGAGCAGTTCTTC.

V is TRBV6-5 and J is TRBJ1-1, with 7 positions matching TRBD1. Per germline, CDR1 MNHEY and CDR2 SVGAGI. The junction had 8 bases not matched to a gene; V was cut back by 6 bases and J by 1 base. CDR3 length: 15 residues. The CDR3 sequence: CASSLQGKGNTEAFF. CDR3 DNA sequence: TGTGCCAGCAGCCTACAGGGGAAAGGGAACACTGAAGCTTTCTTT.